This T cell receptor beta chain was found in a study of cytomegalovirus exposure and HLA in healthy donors. Amplification used 60 Vbeta primers and 13 Jbeta primers. Generated by immunoSEQ multiplex PCR, the TCRdb table keeps only in-frame clones and is missing some. Of about 120,000 clones in the sample, 75% to 85% were seen once. Overall study results and limits: It was reported that TCR beta sequences correctly inferred the HLA-A and HLA-B alleles for most subjects. Later analysis demonstrated an association between a missense DCLRE1C variant and TCR beta V- and J-gene trimming.

As concerns this clone: Its antigen is not identified.

Trimming at V came to 1 base and at J to 3 bases, leaving 5 bases not matched to a gene. CDR1 and CDR2 from the germline V gene are MGHRA and YSYEKL. This CDR3 spans 17 amino acids. V is TRBV4-1 and J is TRBJ1-3; 11 positions match TRBD1. This TCR was recovered from a male donor in good health and CMV-seropositive. Sequencing was performed on PBMCs. The CDR3 nucleotides read TGCGCCAGCAGCCAAGTAGAGGGACAGGGGGTTGGAAACACCATATATTTT. Encoded protein: CASSQVEGQGVGNTIYF.